Below, 28 T cell receptor beta chains from the same sample are listed, as sequenced in a study of a mutant IDH1 vaccine in newly diagnosed glioma. Described time point: baseline, week 1 (first vaccination visit). Treatment described: pre-vaccination baseline after standard-of-care therapy. Sequenced by immunoSEQ multiplex PCR; TCRdb stores in-frame clones only, minus some. The sample holds roughly 21,000 clones, 70% to 90% seen once. Sample: PBMCs, taken from a glioma patient treated with radiotherapy, temozolomide or both. The receptors were sampled from a middle-aged man with glioma.

This rearrangement joins TRBV5-1 to TRBJ2-5; the D is unclear. V lost 4 bases and J 4 bases, leaving 11 bases between the germline ends. Per germline, CDR1 SGHRS and CDR2 YFSETQ. The CDR3 runs 13 residues. The CDR3 protein is CASSALATETQYF. The CDR3 coding sequence is TGCGCCAGCAGCGCCCTGGCGACAGAGACCCAGTACTTC.

The chain employs TRBV28 and TRBJ2-5, with 7 bases lining up with TRBD2. This CDR3 has 15 residues. In germline, CDR1 is MDHEN, CDR2 SYDVKM. V shed 6 bases and J 0 bases; nucleotides not matched to a gene: 7. CDR3 in DNA: TGTGCCAGCAGCCCAGCGGGACCGTACCAAGAGACCCAGTACTTC. Protein product: CASSPAGPYQETQYF.

The chain uses TRBV10-3 and TRBJ2-6, with D maybe TRBD1 (5 bases). CDR1 is ENHRY, CDR2 SYGVKD, per germline. The V end was cut by 0 bases, the J end by 2 bases, with 11 bases between. This CDR3 comprises 17 residues. The CDR3 region has the DNA TGTGCCATCAGTGAGTCCGCCAGGGCTGCTGGGGCCAACGTCCTGACTTTC. Translation: CAISESARAAGANVLTF.

V usage is TRBV28 and J usage is TRBJ1-3, with 9 bases aligning to TRBD1. Unmatched junction bases numbered 8, after V lost 7 bases and J lost 7 bases. Germline V gene lookup returns CDR1 MDHEN and CDR2 SYDVKM. The CDR3 runs to 14 residues. This chain's CDR3 is CASTVQGAGNTIYF. In nucleotides, the CDR3 is TGTGCCAGCACCGTACAGGGGGCCGGTAACACCATATATTTT.

The J gene is TRBJ1-1, the V gene TRBV7-9, with D tentatively TRBD1 (6 bases). Germline CDR1 and CDR2: SEHNR and FQNEAQ (reference sequence). Trimming removed 0 bases at V and 3 bases at J, with 8 bases between. The CDR3 loop spans 14 amino acids. This CDR3 is CASSLAGADTEAFF. The DNA of the CDR3 is TGTGCCAGCAGCTTAGCGGGGGCAGACACTGAAGCTTTCTTT.

In this sample, this clone turned up a few times. V gene TRBV4-3 combines with J gene TRBJ2-2; D might be TRBD1 (5 bases). V gave up 0 bases and J gave up 6 bases, with 17 bases separating them. Germline V gene data show CDR1 as LGHNA and CDR2 as YSLEER. The CDR3 totals 17 residues. CDR3: CASSQESALGQAGELFF. In DNA, the CDR3 is TGCGCCAGCAGCCAAGAGAGCGCTTTGGGGCAAGCCGGGGAGCTGTTTTTT.

In DNA form, the CDR3 reads TGTGCCAGCAGCTTGGAGGGACTATCCACTGAAGCTTTCTTT. Encoded protein: CASSLEGLSTEAFF. The gene calls are TRBV5-5 and TRBJ1-1; TRBD1 is a possible D gene (5 bases). This CDR3 comprises 14 residues. Germline V gene data show CDR1 as SGHKS and CDR2 as YYEKEE (reference sequence). The V end was cut by 0 bases, the J end by 4 bases, with 10 bases between.

The rearrangement uses TRBV10-3 and TRBJ2-7; TRBD1 is a possible D gene (5 bases). Germline CDR1 and CDR2: ENHRY and SYGVKD. The V and J ends lost 4 bases and 4 bases respectively, with 8 bases between them. The CDR3 runs 12 residues. The CDR3 here is CAISGQRYEQYF. CDR3 sequence (DNA): TGTGCCATCAGTGGACAGAGGTACGAGCAGTACTTC.

This chain uses TRBV5-1 with TRBJ2-3; 7 bases agree with TRBD1. With V trimmed by 0 bases and J by 4 bases, 14 bases remained unmatched. Germline V gene lookup returns CDR1 SGHRS and CDR2 YFSETQ. The length of the CDR3 is 18 residues. The DNA of the CDR3 is TGCGCCAGCAGCTTGGCTGGTATTTATGGGACAGCTGCAGATACGCAGTATTTT. It is translated as CASSLAGIYGTAADTQYF.

This clone has just a few counts. The J gene is TRBJ2-7, the V gene TRBV4-3; 11 bases are a match to TRBD1. The V gene's germline CDR1 is LGHNA and CDR2 YSLEER. The CDR3 is 16 residues long. Trimming removed 0 bases from V and 4 bases from J; junction bases left unmatched: 5. The CDR3 spells CASSQDSGTGGYEQYF. The CDR3 DNA reads as TGCGCCAGCAGCCAAGATAGTGGGACAGGGGGGTACGAGCAGTACTTC.

This clone was detected once. V usage is TRBV2 and J usage is TRBJ2-5, with D unresolved. CDR3 length equals 16 residues. Germline CDR1 SNHLY, CDR2 FYNNEI. With 7 bases removed from V and 4 bases from J, the gap between germline ends came to 22 bases. CDR3 coding DNA: TGTGCCAGCACTTCGGAGATCAGCCGACTGGGAGAGACCCAGTACTTC. This gives the protein CASTSEISRLGETQYF.

This chain links TRBV19 with TRBJ1-5; D is unclear. With 7 bases removed from V and 9 bases from J, the gap between germline ends came to 16 bases. This CDR3 has 13 amino acids. Per the germline V gene, CDR1 is LNHDA and CDR2 is SQIVND (reference sequence). The CDR3 reads CASNSKSASPQHF. The CDR3 DNA is TGTGCCAGTAATAGTAAATCGGCCTCGCCCCAGCATTTT.

The count of this clone is one. V gene TRBV4-1 combines with J gene TRBJ2-5; TRBD2 aligns across 13 bases. CDR1 and CDR2 from the germline V gene are MGHRA and YSYEKL. The CDR3 has 16 residues. V lost 2 bases and J lost 5; bases outside the gene matches: 5. CDR3 DNA: TGCGCCAGCAGCCAATCACTAGCGGGGGGGGCCGAGACCCAGTACTTC. This sequence encodes CASSQSLAGGAETQYF.

This clone was seen just once. The chain combines TRBV2 with TRBJ2-1; a possible D gene is TRBD2 (5 bases). The CDR3 sequence is 15 residues long. Germline V lookup: CDR1 SNHLY, CDR2 FYNNEI. V lost 8 bases, J lost 3 bases, and 17 bases lay in between. CDR3 nucleotide sequence: TGTGCCAGCCATTGGGGAGCCGAACTCTACAATGAGCAGTTCTTC. Translation gives CASHWGAELYNEQFF.

The chain has TRBV19 and TRBJ2-7, with 8 bases fitting TRBD1. V shed 3 bases and J 7 bases; nucleotides not matched to a gene: 8. CDR3 length: 14 residues. Germline V CDR1 and CDR2: LNHDA, SQIVND (reference sequence). The CDR3 nucleotides read TGTGCCAGTAGTATCCGGGCAGGGGGCTGGGAGCAGTACTTC. Protein: CASSIRAGGWEQYF.

The rearrangement uses TRBV9 and TRBJ1-2; 8 bases are a match to TRBD1. V trimming: 4 bases; J trimming: 7 bases; junction bases outside the gene matches: 15. Germline CDR1 and CDR2: SGDLS and YYNGEE. The CDR3 is 16 amino acids. The CDR3 DNA reads as TGTGCCAGCAGCCCGACGCCGGGACAGGAGTTAGGTGGCTACACCTTC. Its protein is CASSPTPGQELGGYTF.

In this sample, this clone turned up once. The chain uses TRBV11-2 and TRBJ1-2, with D perhaps TRBD1 (5 bases). V lost 3 bases and J 1 base, leaving 15 bases between the germline ends. The CDR3 length is 16 residues. Germline V lookup: CDR1 SGHAT, CDR2 FQNNGV. CDR3 DNA: TGTGCCAGCAGCTTGAGAAGGGGAAGTAGTAACTATGGCTACACCTTC. Its protein product is CASSLRRGSSNYGYTF.

The genes are TRBV6-1 and TRBJ1-5, with a tentative D call TRBD1 (5 bases). Between the trimmed V and J ends, which lost 2 bases and 6 bases, there was a span of 14 bases. The germline CDR1 and CDR2 sequences are MNHNS and SASEGT. The CDR3 is 15 amino acids. This chain's CDR3 is CASSERTMEGQPQHF. The CDR3 DNA reads TGTGCCAGCAGTGAAAGGACAATGGAAGGTCAGCCCCAGCATTTT.

The gene calls are TRBV7-2 and TRBJ1-2; a possible D gene is TRBD1 (5 bases). CDR1 SGHTA and CDR2 FQGNSA come from the germline V gene. The V end was cut by 5 bases, the J end by 4 bases, with 8 bases between. The CDR3 covers 12 residues. CDR3 coding DNA: TGTGCCAGCAGCCTAGGGACCTATGGCTACACCTTC. Translated: CASSLGTYGYTF.

The chain recombines TRBV5-4 with TRBJ2-3, with 7 bases identical to TRBD1. With 4 bases clipped from V and 0 bases from J, the junction kept 5 bases outside the gene matches. Germline values: CDR1 SGHNT, CDR2 YYREEE (reference sequence). The CDR3 is 15 residues long. The CDR3 region is CASSLKTGSTDTQYF. For the CDR3, the DNA is TGTGCCAGCAGCCTAAAGACAGGGAGCACAGATACGCAGTATTTT.

CDR3 in DNA: TGTGCCAGCAGCCCTGCGGGGCAGGAGGGGACTATGAATGGCTACACCTTC. It specifies CASSPAGQEGTMNGYTF. V gene TRBV7-3 combines with J gene TRBJ1-2, with D tentatively TRBD1 (5 bases). CDR1 SGHTA and CDR2 FQGTGA come from the germline V gene. The V and J ends lost 5 bases and 6 bases respectively, with 25 bases between them. The CDR3 loop spans 17 amino acids.

The rearrangement joins TRBV25-1 to TRBJ2-7; a possible D gene is TRBD1 (6 bases). From germline, CDR1 is MGHDK and CDR2 SYGVNS. The CDR3 runs to 14 residues. Trimming took off 4 bases at V and 0 bases at J, with 10 bases between the two ends. The CDR3: CASSVQGGSYEQYF. CDR3 DNA: TGTGCCAGCAGTGTACAGGGCGGCTCCTACGAGCAGTACTTC.

The V and J genes are TRBV5-4 and TRBJ1-1, with 8 bases lining up with TRBD1. Germline CDR1 SGHNT, CDR2 YYREEE (reference sequence). The CDR3 is made up of 16 amino acids. V lost 1 base and J lost 5; bases outside the gene matches: 10. Here the CDR3 reads CASSLPQGAGGTEAFF. CDR3 coding DNA: TGTGCCAGCAGCTTGCCCCAGGGGGCCGGGGGGACTGAAGCTTTCTTT.

This clone was counted only a few times. J is TRBJ1-1 and V is TRBV6-5; D may be TRBD1 (5 bases). Germline CDR1 MNHEY, CDR2 SVGAGI. V was cut by 6 bases and J by 1 base, with 12 bases left in between. The CDR3 spans 14 residues. The CDR3 DNA reads TGTGCCAGCAGCCCCAGGGAAGCGAACACTGAAGCTTTCTTT. It encodes CASSPREANTEAFF.

This clone was observed a single time. The chain links TRBV7-9 to TRBJ2-4; D is possibly TRBD1 (5 bases). The CDR3 has 16 amino acids. Per the germline V gene, CDR1 is SEHNR and CDR2 is FQNEAQ (reference sequence). V was trimmed by 4 bases and J by 0 bases, leaving 13 bases between them. The CDR3: CASSWFADIAKNIQYF. Written as DNA, the CDR3 is TGTGCCAGCAGCTGGTTCGCGGACATAGCCAAAAACATTCAGTACTTC.

V is TRBV7-7 and J is TRBJ2-6; 7 bases are a match to TRBD1. This CDR3 has 17 residues. V trimming: 5 bases; J trimming: 0 bases; junction bases outside the gene matches: 7. In germline, CDR1 is SSHAT, CDR2 FNYEAQ (reference sequence). The CDR3 region is CASSPRDSVSGANVLTF. CDR3 bases: TGTGCCAGCAGCCCCCGGGACAGCGTCTCTGGGGCCAACGTCCTGACTTTC. Based on the CDR3 plus reference TRBV7-7 and TRBJ2-6, the full variable domain is GAGVSQSPRYKVTKRGQDVTLRCDPISSHATLYWYQQALGQGPEFLTYFNYEAQPDKSGLPSDRFSAERPEGSISTLTIQRTEQRDSAMYRCASSPRDSVSGANVLTFGAGSRLTVL.

This chain links TRBV5-1 with TRBJ2-2; 12 nucleotides agree with TRBD2. Trimming removed 0 bases from V and 5 bases from J; junction bases left unmatched: 11. The CDR3 consists of 19 residues. The V gene's germline CDR1 is SGHRS and CDR2 YFSETQ. CDR3 in amino acids: CASSLAFIGLAGGTGELFF. The DNA for the CDR3 is TGCGCCAGCAGCTTGGCATTTATTGGCCTAGCGGGAGGGACCGGGGAGCTGTTTTTT.

This clone appeared a single time. This chain links TRBV19 with TRBJ2-2; 7 bases fit TRBD1. V was pared by 4 bases and J by 3 bases, with 2 bases of the junction left unmatched. Germline loops: CDR1 LNHDA, CDR2 SQIVND (reference sequence). The CDR3 has 14 amino acids. DNA for the CDR3: TGTGCCAGTAGTACCGACAGGGACACCGGGGAGCTGTTTTTT. This gives the protein CASSTDRDTGELFF.